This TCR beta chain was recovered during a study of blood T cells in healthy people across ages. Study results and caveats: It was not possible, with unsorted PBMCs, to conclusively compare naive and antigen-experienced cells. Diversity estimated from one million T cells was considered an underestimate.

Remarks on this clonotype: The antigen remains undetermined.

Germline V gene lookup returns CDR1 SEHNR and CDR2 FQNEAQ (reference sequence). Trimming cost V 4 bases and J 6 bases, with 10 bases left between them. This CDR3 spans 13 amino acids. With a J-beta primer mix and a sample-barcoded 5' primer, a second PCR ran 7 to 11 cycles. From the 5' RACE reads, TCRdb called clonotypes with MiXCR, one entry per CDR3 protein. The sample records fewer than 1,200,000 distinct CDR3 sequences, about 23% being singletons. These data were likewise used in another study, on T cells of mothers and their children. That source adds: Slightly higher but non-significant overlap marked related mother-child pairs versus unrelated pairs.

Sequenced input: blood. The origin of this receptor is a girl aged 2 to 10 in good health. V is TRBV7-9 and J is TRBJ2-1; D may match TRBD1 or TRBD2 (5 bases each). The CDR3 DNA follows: TGTGCCAGCAGCTGGGGGAGAGTCAATGAGCAGTTCTTC. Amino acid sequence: CASSWGRVNEQFF.